This TCR beta chain appears in the sequencing data of a study of T cell responses to AZD1222 COVID-19 vaccine. On the study more broadly: Combined were second doses at about 4 or about 12 weeks. Regarding the study as a whole: Clonal diversity was possibly underestimated, and the donors were mostly white British, with more females. Seropositive AZD1222 recipients at baseline numbered only 6 or 7. Increased Spike-specific TCR breadth and depth were observed after two AZD1222 doses.

Repertoires were generated with immunoSEQ multiplex PCR, while TCRdb's copy carries only in-frame clones and drops some. Among roughly 130,000 clones listed, about 90% were seen once. Per the germline V gene, CDR1 is LGHNA and CDR2 is YNFKEQ. CDR3 size: 15 residues. V lost 0 bases and J lost 7; bases outside the gene matches: 5. About this clone itself: Its cognate antigen is unknown.

This TCR was recovered from an adult in good health. The chain recombines TRBV4-2 with TRBJ2-2; 7 bases match TRBD2. The sequencing used peripheral blood, collected on day 0 of AZD1222 vaccination. CDR3 loop: CASSQEAGSVGELFF. The CDR3 DNA reads TGTGCCAGCAGCCAAGAAGCGGGGTCGGTCGGGGAGCTGTTTTTT.